This is a list of T cell receptor beta chains from one sample in a study of regulatory T cells in long-lasting Graves disease. Each CDR3 protein is one row after TCRdb ran MiXCR on the multiplex PCR reads. The sample lists approximately 540,000 distinct CDR3 sequences, about 11% occurring once. These same data were also listed under a study on T cells in Graves' hyperthyroidism and ophthalmopathy.

The sequences come from peripheral blood mononuclear cells (PBMCs), collected at new diagnosis, from a patient treated with antithyroid drugs. The receptors were gathered from a woman aged 25 to 39 with Graves disease. The CDR3 runs from the conserved cysteine through the conserved F or W. Fields, in order: V gene, clone size, D gene, J gene, CDR3 protein, CDR3 DNA. The D gene is left open where the match is weak. The size entry is marked missing in some rows and otherwise reads once, few, many or a size class.

v_gene: TRBV6-4; abundance: few; d_gene: NA; j_gene: TRBJ2-2; CDR3aa: CASSDSVTGELFF; CDR3nt: TGTGCCAGCAGTGACTCGGTCACCGGGGAGCTGTTTTTT
v_gene: TRBV19; abundance: NA; d_gene: TRBD1; j_gene: TRBJ1-5; CDR3aa: CASRGPGTALHQPQHF; CDR3nt: TGTGCCAGTAGAGGCCCAGGGACAGCCCTACATCAGCCCCAGCATTTT
v_gene: TRBV7-2; abundance: many; d_gene: NA; j_gene: TRBJ2-1; CDR3aa: CASSWTGTSESYNEQFF; CDR3nt: TGTGCCAGCAGCTGGACCGGGACTTCCGAATCCTACAATGAGCAGTTCTTC
v_gene: TRBV7-9; abundance: few; d_gene: TRBD2; j_gene: TRBJ2-1; CDR3aa: CASSLTSGGNEQFF; CDR3nt: TGTGCCAGCAGCTTAACTAGCGGGGGTAATGAGCAGTTCTTC
v_gene: TRBV6-1; abundance: few; d_gene: NA; j_gene: TRBJ1-1; CDR3aa: CASSPGGGAVTEAFF; CDR3nt: TGTGCCAGCAGTCCCGGGGGGGGCGCGGTCACTGAAGCTTTCTTT
v_gene: TRBV4-3; abundance: many; d_gene: TRBD1; j_gene: TRBJ1-1; CDR3aa: CASSPAQGTNTEAFF; CDR3nt: TGCGCCAGCAGCCCAGCACAGGGGACCAACACTGAAGCTTTCTTT
v_gene: TRBV19; abundance: many; d_gene: NA; j_gene: TRBJ1-2; CDR3aa: CASTPGLVRDRRRPNYGYTF; CDR3nt: TGTGCCAGCACCCCCGGGTTAGTTCGAGACAGGCGGCGGCCTAACTATGGCTACACCTTC
v_gene: TRBV6-2/TRBV6-3; abundance: few; d_gene: TRBD1; j_gene: TRBJ1-6; CDR3aa: CASSYDRGQVPPPLHF; CDR3nt: TGTGCCAGCAGTTATGACCGCGGACAGGTTCCTCCACCCCTCCACTTT
v_gene: TRBV14; abundance: many; d_gene: NA; j_gene: TRBJ2-1; CDR3aa: CASSQDLPEDGGEQFF; CDR3nt: TGTGCCAGCAGCCAAGATCTTCCGGAGGATGGGGGTGAGCAGTTCTTC
v_gene: TRBV6-1; abundance: NA; d_gene: NA; j_gene: TRBJ2-3; CDR3aa: CASSPTGRGTDTQYF; CDR3nt: TGTGCCAGCAGCCCCACGGGGCGGGGCACAGATACGCAGTATTTT
v_gene: TRBV24-1; abundance: many; d_gene: NA; j_gene: TRBJ1-2; CDR3aa: CATSDGDGGYGYTF; CDR3nt: TGTGCCACCAGTGATGGGGACGGCGGCTATGGCTACACCTTC
v_gene: TRBV19; abundance: NA; d_gene: NA; j_gene: TRBJ1-1; CDR3aa: CASTLLGANTEAFF; CDR3nt: TGTGCCAGTACCCTCCTGGGGGCGAACACTGAAGCTTTCTTT
v_gene: TRBV27; abundance: NA; d_gene: TRBD2; j_gene: TRBJ2-2; CDR3aa: CASSLGAGAAGELFF; CDR3nt: TGTGCCAGCAGTTTAGGGGCGGGAGCGGCGGGGGAGCTGTTTTTT
v_gene: TRBV30; abundance: many; d_gene: NA; j_gene: TRBJ2-5; CDR3aa: CAWSGSGETQYF; CDR3nt: TGTGCCTGGAGCGGGAGTGGAGAGACCCAGTACTTC
v_gene: TRBV5-1; abundance: NA; d_gene: NA; j_gene: TRBJ2-5; CDR3aa: CVSSFRQVQETQYF; CDR3nt: TGCGTCAGCAGCTTCCGACAGGTCCAAGAGACCCAGTACTTC
v_gene: TRBV28; abundance: many; d_gene: TRBD1; j_gene: TRBJ2-7; CDR3aa: CASSPTGQGSYEQYF; CDR3nt: TGTGCCAGCAGCCCTACGGGACAGGGGTCCTACGAGCAGTACTTC